The T cell receptor beta chain described here comes from a study of shared clonotypes between healthy human individuals. On the study more broadly: Three plates each covered CD4 naive and memory; CD8 naive two, CD8 memory one. Findings and caveats of the study: With few donors, the genetic and exposure-history diversity represented was limited.

In the naive CD8 group, cells lacked CD45RO and were positively selected for CCR7, so terminally differentiated effector memory CD45RA+ cells were left out. Adult Caucasians living in Nashville, Tennessee made up all of the donors. About this clone itself: Its target is unknown.

Generated by immunoSEQ multiplex PCR, the TCRdb table keeps only in-frame clones and is missing some. The data hold around 2,000,000 clones, with 85% to 95% observed a single time. This TCR was recovered from a man between 18 and 29 years old in good health. Some clones in this sample may be carry-over from other donors' samples. The sequenced sample consisted of naive CD8+ T cells from PBMCs.

CDR3 amino acids: CASSPGPRGTEAFF. CDR3 nucleotide sequence: TGTGCCAGCAGCCCGGGGCCTCGCGGCACTGAAGCTTTCTTT. The chain recombines TRBV14 with TRBJ1-1; TRBD1 might be the D (5 bases). This CDR3 has 14 amino acids. V lost 4 bases and J 4 bases, leaving 13 bases between the germline ends. CDR1 is SGHDN, CDR2 FVKESK, per germline.